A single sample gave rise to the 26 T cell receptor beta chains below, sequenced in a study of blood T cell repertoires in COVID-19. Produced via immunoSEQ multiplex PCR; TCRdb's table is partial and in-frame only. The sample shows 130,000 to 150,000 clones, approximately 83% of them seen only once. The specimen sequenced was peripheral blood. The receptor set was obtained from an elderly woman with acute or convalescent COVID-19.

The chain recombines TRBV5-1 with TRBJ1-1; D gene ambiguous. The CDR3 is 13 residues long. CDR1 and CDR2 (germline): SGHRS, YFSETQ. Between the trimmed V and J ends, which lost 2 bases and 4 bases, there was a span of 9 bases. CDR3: CASSFRAGTEAFF. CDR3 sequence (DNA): TGCGCCAGCAGCTTTAGGGCGGGCACTGAAGCTTTCTTT.

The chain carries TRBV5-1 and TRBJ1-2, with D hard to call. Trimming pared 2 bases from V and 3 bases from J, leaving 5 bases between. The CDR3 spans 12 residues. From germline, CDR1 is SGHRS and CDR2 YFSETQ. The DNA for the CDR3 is TGCGCCAGCAGCTTTCAGGACTATGGCTACACCTTC. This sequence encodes CASSFQDYGYTF.

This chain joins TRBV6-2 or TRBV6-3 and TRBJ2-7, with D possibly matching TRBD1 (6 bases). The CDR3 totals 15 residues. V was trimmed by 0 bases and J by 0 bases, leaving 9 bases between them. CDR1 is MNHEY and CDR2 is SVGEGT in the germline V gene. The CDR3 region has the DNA TGTGCCAGCAGTTACTCATACAGGGTCTCCTACGAGCAGTACTTC. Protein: CASSYSYRVSYEQYF.

Here the CDR3 reads CASSEAGGTDTQYF. The CDR3 nucleotides read TGTGCCAGCAGTGAAGCCGGGGGTACGGATACGCAGTATTTT. This sequence joins TRBV6-1 and TRBJ2-3, with D tentatively TRBD2 (6 bases). The CDR3 spans 14 residues. CDR1 is MNHNS and CDR2 is SASEGT in the germline V gene. V gave up 0 bases and J gave up 6 bases, with 10 bases separating them.

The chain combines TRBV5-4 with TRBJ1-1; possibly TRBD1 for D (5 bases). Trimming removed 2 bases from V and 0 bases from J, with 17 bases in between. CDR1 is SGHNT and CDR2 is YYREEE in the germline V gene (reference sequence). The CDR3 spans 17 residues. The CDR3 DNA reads TGTGCCAGCAGCTTCCCCGGGGGGGGAGGGGTGAACACTGAAGCTTTCTTT. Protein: CASSFPGGGGVNTEAFF.

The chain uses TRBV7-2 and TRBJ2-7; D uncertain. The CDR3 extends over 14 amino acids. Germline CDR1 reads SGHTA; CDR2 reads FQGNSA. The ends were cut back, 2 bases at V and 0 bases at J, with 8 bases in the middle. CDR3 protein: CASSLRGFSYEQYF. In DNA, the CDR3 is TGTGCCAGCAGCTTACGCGGCTTCTCCTACGAGCAGTACTTC.

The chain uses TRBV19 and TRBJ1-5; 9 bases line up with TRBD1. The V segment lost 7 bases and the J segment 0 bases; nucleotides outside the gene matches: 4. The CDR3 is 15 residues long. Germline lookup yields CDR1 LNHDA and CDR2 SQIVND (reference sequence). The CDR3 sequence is CASTRQGDSNQPQHF. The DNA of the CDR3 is TGTGCCAGTACCAGACAGGGGGATAGCAATCAGCCCCAGCATTTT.

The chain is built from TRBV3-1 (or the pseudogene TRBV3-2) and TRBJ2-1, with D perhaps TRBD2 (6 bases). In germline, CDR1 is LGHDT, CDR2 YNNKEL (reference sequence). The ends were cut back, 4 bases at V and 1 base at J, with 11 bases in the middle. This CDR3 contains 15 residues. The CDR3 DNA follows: TGTGCCAGCAGCCTTCCGGGACTTTCCTACAATGAGCAGTTCTTC. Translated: CASSLPGLSYNEQFF.

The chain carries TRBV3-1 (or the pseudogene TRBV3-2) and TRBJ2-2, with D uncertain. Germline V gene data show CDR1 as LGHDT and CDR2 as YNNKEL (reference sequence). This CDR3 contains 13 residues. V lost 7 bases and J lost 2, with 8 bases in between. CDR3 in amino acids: CASIQLNTGELFF. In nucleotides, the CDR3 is TGTGCCAGCATTCAGTTAAACACCGGGGAGCTGTTTTTT.

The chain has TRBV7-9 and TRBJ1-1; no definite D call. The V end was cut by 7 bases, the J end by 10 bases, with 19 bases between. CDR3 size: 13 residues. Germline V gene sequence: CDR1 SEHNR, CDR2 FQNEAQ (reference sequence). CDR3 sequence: CASTRVLRRGAFF. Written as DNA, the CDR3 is TGTGCCAGCACCCGAGTCTTGCGTCGCGGAGCTTTCTTT.

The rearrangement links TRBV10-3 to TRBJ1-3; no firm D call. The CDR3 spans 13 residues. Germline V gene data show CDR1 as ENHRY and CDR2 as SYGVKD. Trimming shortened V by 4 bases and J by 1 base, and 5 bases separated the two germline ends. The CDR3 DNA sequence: TGTGCCATCAGTGGCGGATCTGGAAACACCATATATTTT. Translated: CAISGGSGNTIYF.

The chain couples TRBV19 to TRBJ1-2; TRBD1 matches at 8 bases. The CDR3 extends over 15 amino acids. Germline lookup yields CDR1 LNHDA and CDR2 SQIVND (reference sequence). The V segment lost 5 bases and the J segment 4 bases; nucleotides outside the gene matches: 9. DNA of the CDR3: TGTGCCAGTAGTCCCGGGGGACAGGAGCGCTATGGCTACACCTTC. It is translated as CASSPGGQERYGYTF.

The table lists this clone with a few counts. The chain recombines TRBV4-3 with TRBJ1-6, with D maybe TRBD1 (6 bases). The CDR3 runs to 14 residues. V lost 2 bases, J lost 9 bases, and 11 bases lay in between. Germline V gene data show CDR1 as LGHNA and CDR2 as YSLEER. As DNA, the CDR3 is TGCGCCAGCAGCCAACAATTACAGGGTTCACCCCTCCACTTT. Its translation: CASSQQLQGSPLHF.

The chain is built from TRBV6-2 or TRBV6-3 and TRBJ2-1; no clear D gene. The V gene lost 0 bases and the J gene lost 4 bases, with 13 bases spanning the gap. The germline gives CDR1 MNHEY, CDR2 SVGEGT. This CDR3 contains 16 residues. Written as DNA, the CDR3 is TGTGCCAGCAGTTACTCAGCCCTCTCCCTTTACAATGAGCAGTTCTTC. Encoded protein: CASSYSALSLYNEQFF.

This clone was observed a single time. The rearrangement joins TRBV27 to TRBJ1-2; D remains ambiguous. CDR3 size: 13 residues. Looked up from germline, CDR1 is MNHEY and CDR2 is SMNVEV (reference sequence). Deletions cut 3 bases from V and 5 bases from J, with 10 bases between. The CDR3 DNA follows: TGTGCCAGCAGTTTTCGGTCGGGGTATGGCTACACCTTC. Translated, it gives CASSFRSGYGYTF.

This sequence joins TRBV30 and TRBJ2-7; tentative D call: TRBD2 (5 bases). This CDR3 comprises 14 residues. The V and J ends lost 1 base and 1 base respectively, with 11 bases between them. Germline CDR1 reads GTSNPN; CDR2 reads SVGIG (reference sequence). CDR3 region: CAWSEFPGSYEQYF. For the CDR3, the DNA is TGTGCCTGGAGTGAATTCCCGGGGTCCTACGAGCAGTACTTC.

The CDR3: CSGMRGTRTDTQYF. The CDR3 DNA reads TGCAGCGGAATGCGGGGGACCCGCACAGATACGCAGTATTTT. This chain links TRBV29-1 with TRBJ2-3; 7 nucleotides line up with TRBD2. Per germline, CDR1 SQVTM and CDR2 ANQGSEA. Trimming removed 7 bases from V and 1 base from J; junction bases left unmatched: 8. CDR3 length: 14 residues.

The CDR3 reads CASSRGRGGNTIYF. CDR3 sequence (DNA): TGTGCCAGCTCACGGGGGCGAGGTGGAAACACCATATATTTT. The chain combines TRBV18 with TRBJ1-3, with D perhaps TRBD1 (6 bases). The ends were cut back, 4 bases at V and 3 bases at J, with 10 bases in the middle. Germline CDR1 and CDR2: KGHSH and LQKENI. This CDR3 spans 14 amino acids.

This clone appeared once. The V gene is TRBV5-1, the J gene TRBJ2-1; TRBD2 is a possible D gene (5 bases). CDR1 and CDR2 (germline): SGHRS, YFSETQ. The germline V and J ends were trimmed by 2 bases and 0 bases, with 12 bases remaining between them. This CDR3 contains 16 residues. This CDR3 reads CASSFQPGSSYNEQFF. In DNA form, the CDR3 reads TGCGCCAGCAGCTTTCAACCGGGGAGCTCCTACAATGAGCAGTTCTTC.

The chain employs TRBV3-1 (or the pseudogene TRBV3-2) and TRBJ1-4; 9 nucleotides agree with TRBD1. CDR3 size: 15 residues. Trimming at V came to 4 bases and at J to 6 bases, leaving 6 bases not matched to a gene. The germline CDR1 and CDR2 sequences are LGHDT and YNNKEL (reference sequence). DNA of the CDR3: TGTGCCAGCAGCCCTATGGGACAGGGACATGAAAAACTGTTTTTT. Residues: CASSPMGQGHEKLFF.

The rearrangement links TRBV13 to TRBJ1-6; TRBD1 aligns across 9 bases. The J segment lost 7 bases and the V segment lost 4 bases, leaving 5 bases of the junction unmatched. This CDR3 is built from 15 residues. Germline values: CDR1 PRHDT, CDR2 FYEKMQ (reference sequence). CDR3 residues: CASSSGTGYNSPLHF. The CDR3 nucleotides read TGTGCCAGCAGCTCAGGGACAGGGTACAATTCACCCCTCCACTTT.

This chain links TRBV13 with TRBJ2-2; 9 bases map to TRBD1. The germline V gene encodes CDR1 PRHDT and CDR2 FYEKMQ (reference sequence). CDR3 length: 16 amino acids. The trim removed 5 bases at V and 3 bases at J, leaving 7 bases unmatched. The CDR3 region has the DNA TGTGCCAGCAGCCCCCGTACAGGGGGCGACACCGGGGAGCTGTTTTTT. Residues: CASSPRTGGDTGELFF.

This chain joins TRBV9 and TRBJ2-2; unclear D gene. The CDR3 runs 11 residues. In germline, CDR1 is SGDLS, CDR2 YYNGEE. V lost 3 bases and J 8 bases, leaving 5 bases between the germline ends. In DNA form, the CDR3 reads TGTGCCAGCAGCGGGGCGGGGGAGCTGTTTTTT. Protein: CASSGAGELFF.

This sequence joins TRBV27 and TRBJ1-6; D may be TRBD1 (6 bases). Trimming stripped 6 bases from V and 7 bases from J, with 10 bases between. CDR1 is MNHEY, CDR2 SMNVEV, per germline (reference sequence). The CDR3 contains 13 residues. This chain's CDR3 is CASSRTDNSPLHF. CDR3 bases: TGTGCCAGCAGCCGGACAGACAATTCACCCCTCCACTTT.

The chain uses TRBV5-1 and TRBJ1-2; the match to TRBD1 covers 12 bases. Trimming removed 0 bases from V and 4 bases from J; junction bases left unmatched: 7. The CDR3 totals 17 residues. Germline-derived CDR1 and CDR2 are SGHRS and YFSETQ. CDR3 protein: CASSLAGTGGAGYGYTF. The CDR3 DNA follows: TGCGCCAGCAGCTTGGCCGGGACAGGGGGCGCAGGCTATGGCTACACCTTC.

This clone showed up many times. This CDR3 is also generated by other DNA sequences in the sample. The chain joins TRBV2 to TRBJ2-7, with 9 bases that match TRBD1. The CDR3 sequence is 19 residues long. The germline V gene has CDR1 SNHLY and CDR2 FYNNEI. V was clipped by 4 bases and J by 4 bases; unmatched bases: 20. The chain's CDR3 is CASSGGPSGGPDRGYEQYF. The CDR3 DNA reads TGTGCCAGCAGTGGGGGGCCCAGTGGGGGTCCGGACAGGGGATACGAGCAGTACTTC.